The sequence of this TCR beta chain was determined in a study of response to subunit inactivated influenza vaccine. Whole-study results and caveats: Authors suggested seasonal influenza vaccinations each recruit few new T cells.

This clonotype was observed a few times. Its antigen is unknown. TCRdb ran MiXCR on the RT-PCR reads and lists one entry per CDR3 protein. The table lists roughly 500,000 distinct CDR3 sequences, approximately 15% of them singletons. The sample consisted of CD4+ T cells sorted from PBMCs, taken about 24 months after vaccination. This sequence was found in a man between 50 and 69 years old who received an inactivated influenza vaccine.

DNA for the CDR3: TGCGCCAGCAGCCAAGTATTAGAAAGGCCCCAGCATTTT. This translates into CASSQVLERPQHF. This chain uses TRBV4-1 with TRBJ1-5; D gene ambiguous. V shed 1 base and J shed 9 bases, with 10 bases lying between them. The CDR3 totals 13 residues. The germline V gene has CDR1 MGHRA and CDR2 YSYEKL.